This T cell receptor beta chain was found in a study of blood T cell repertoires in COVID-19. Study-wide background: COVID-19 samples, acute and convalescent, were from the United States, Italy and Spain. From T cells, B-cell-depleted T cells, or PBMCs came the material, which was cDNA or gDNA.

The CDR3 has 14 residues. Germline CDR1 and CDR2: KGHSH and LQKENI. The V end was cut by 1 base, the J end by 4 bases, with 10 bases between. Per the study methods: Estimation of nucleated cell counts relied on the amplification of reference gene primers. This table comes from immunoSEQ multiplex PCR, and its TCRdb copy is limited to in-frame clones, with some not included. V and J calls and clone size are as listed in that table; D and trimming were resolved from the DNA. The sample lists about 310,000 clones; around 87% were seen once. Material for sequencing was peripheral blood. The receptor was derived from a man younger than 35 with active or convalescent COVID-19. The V gene is TRBV18, the J gene TRBJ1-2, with unresolved D. The CDR3 reads CASSPRFEVYGYTF. For the CDR3, the DNA is TGTGCCAGCTCACCACGATTCGAGGTCTATGGCTACACCTTC.